This T cell receptor (beta chain) appears in the sequencing data of a study of cytomegalovirus exposure and HLA in healthy donors. Broader study findings: It was shown in a later analysis that HLA-associated TCR beta chains were more clonally expanded than other, equally common chains. In vitro testing confirmed a few CMV-associated chains as specific for CMV antigens. In a later analysis, at a false discovery rate of 0.05, roughly 17,000 TCR beta sequences matched HLA alleles.

A word on this clone: What it binds is unknown.

The study ran its PCR with 60 Vbeta and 13 Jbeta primers. Produced via immunoSEQ multiplex PCR; TCRdb's table is partial and in-frame only. This table holds some 59,000 clones, approximately 77% found once. Donors in the study were healthy people who gave bone marrow. Germline V lookup: CDR1 KGHSH, CDR2 LQKENI. Trimming stripped 0 bases from V and 0 bases from J, with 8 bases between. The CDR3 consists of 15 residues. This TCR was recovered from a woman in her late teens or twenties in good health and CMV-seronegative. Sequencing was done on a sample of PBMCs. The V and J genes are TRBV18 and TRBJ1-1; unclear D gene. The DNA for the CDR3 is TGTGCCAGCTCACCACCCTCCGCTATGAACACTGAAGCTTTCTTT. Translating gives CASSPPSAMNTEAFF.